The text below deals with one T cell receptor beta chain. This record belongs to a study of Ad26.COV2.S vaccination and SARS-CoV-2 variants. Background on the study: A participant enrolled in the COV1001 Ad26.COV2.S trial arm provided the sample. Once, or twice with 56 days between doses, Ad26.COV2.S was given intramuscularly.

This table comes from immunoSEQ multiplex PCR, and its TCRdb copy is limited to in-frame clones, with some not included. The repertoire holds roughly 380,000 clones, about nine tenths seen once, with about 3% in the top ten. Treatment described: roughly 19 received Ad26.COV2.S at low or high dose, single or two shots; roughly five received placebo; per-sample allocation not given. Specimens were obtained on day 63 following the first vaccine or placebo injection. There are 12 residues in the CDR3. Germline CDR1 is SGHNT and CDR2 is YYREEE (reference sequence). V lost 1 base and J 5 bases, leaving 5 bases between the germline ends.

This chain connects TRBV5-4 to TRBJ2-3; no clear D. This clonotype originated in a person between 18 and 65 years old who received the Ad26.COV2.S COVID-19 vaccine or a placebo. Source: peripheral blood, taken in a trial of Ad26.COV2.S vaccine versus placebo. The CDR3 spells CASSLSKDTQYF. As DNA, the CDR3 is TGTGCCAGCAGCTTGAGTAAAGATACGCAGTATTTT. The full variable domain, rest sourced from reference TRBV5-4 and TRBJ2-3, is ETGVTQSPTHLIKTRGQQVTLRCSSQSGHNTVSWYQQALGQGPQFIFQYYREEENGRGNFPPRFSGLQFPNYSSELNVNALELDDSALYLCASSLSKDTQYFGPGTRLTVL.